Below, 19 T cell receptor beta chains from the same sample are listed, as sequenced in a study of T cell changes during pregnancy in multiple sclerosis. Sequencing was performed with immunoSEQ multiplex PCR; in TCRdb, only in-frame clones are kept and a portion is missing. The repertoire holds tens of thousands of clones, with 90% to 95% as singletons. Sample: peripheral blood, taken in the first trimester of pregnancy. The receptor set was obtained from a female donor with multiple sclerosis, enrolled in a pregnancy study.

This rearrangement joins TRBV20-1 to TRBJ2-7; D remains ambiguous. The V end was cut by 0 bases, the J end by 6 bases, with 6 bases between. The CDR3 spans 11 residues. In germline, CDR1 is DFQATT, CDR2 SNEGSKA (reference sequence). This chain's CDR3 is CSARDQREQYF. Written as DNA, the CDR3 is TGCAGTGCTAGAGACCAGCGCGAGCAGTACTTC.

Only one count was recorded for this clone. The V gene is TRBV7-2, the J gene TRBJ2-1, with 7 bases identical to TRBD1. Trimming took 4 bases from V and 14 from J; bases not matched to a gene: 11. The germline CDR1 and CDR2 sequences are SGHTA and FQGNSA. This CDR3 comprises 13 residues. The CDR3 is CASSSYRQGVKFF. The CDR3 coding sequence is TGTGCCAGCAGCTCGTACCGACAGGGAGTTAAGTTCTTC.

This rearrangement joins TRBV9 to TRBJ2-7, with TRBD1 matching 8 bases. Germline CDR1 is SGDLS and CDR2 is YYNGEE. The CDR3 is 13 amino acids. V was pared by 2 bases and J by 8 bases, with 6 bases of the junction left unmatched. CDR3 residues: CASSVGTRGQQYF. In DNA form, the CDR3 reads TGTGCCAGCAGCGTCGGGACCAGGGGGCAGCAGTACTTC.

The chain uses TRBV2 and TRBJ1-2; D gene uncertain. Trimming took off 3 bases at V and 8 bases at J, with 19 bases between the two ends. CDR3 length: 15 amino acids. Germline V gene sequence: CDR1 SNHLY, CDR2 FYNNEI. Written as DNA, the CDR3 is TGTGCCAGCAGTGATCAGACACCGGACTTGGTGGGCTACACCTTC. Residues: CASSDQTPDLVGYTF.

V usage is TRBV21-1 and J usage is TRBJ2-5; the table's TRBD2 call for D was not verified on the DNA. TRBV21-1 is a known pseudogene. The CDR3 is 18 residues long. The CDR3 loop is CASSKGLAGAINHETQYF. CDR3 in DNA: TGTGCCAGCAGTAAAGGGCTAGCGGGAGCGATTAACCACGAGACCCAGTACTTC.

The CDR3 nucleotides are TGTGCCAGCAGCCCTAGTGATAGGACAAGACAAGGAAACACCATATATTTT. Amino acid sequence: CASSPSDRTRQGNTIYF. V usage is TRBV5-4 and J usage is TRBJ1-3; weak D call: TRBD1 (5 bases). V gave up 4 bases and J gave up 4 bases, with 21 bases separating them. CDR1 and CDR2 (germline): SGHNT, YYREEE (reference sequence). The CDR3 has 17 amino acids. The whole variable domain, filled in from reference TRBV5-4 and TRBJ1-3, reads ETGVTQSPTHLIKTRGQQVTLRCSSQSGHNTVSWYQQALGQGPQFIFQYYREEENGRGNFPPRFSGLQFPNYSSELNVNALELDDSALYLCASSPSDRTRQGNTIYFGEGSWLTVV.

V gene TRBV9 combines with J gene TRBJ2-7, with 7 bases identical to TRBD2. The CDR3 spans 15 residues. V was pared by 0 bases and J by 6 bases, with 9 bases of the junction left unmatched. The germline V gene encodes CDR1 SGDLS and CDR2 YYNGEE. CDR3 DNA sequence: TGTGCCAGCAGCGTAGGAGGCGGGAGCCTCCGCGAGCAGTACTTC. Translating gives CASSVGGGSLREQYF. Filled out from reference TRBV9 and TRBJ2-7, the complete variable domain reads DSGVTQTPKHLITATGQRVTLRCSPRSGDLSVYWYQQSLDQGLQFLIQYYNGEERAKGNILERFSAQQFPDLHSELNLSSLELGDSALYFCASSVGGGSLREQYFGPGTRLTVT.

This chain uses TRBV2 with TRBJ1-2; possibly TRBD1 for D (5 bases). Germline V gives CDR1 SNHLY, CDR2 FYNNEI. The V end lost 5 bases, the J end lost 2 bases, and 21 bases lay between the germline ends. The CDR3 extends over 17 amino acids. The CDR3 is CASSSTGGGRTNYGYTF. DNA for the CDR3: TGTGCCAGCAGTTCCACGGGGGGTGGACGTACGAACTATGGCTACACCTTC. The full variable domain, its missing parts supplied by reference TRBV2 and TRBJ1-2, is EPEVTQTPSHQVTQMGQEVILRCVPISNHLYFYWYRQILGQKVEFLVSFYNNEISEKSEIFDDQFSVERPDGSNFTLKIRSTKLEDSAMYFCASSSTGGGRTNYGYTFGSGTRLTVV.

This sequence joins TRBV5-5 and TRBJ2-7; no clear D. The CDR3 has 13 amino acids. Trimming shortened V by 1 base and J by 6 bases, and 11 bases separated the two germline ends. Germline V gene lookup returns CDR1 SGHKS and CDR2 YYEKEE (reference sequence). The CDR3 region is CASSLKLASEQYF. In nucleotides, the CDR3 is TGTGCCAGCAGCTTGAAGTTGGCTAGCGAGCAGTACTTC.

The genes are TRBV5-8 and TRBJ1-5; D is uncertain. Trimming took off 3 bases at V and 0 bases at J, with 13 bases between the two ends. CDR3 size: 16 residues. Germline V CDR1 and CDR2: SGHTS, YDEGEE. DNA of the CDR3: TGTGCCAGCAGCTATCGGGAGGGTTATAGCAATCAGCCCCAGCATTTT. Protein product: CASSYREGYSNQPQHF.

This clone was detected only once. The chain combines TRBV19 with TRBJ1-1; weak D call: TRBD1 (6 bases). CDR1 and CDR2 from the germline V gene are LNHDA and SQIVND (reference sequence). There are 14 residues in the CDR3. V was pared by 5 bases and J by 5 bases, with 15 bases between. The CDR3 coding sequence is TGTGCCAGTAGTTACGGACAGCTCACAACTGAAGCTTTCTTT. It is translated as CASSYGQLTTEAFF.

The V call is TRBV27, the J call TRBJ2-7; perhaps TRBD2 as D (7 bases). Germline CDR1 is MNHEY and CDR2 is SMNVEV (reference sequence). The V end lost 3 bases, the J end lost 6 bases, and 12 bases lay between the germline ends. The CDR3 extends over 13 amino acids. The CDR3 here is CASSFPGGPEQYF. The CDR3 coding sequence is TGTGCCAGCAGTTTCCCCGGGGGGCCCGAGCAGTACTTC.

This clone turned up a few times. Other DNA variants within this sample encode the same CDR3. The CDR3 DNA reads as TGCAGCGTGGATCAGTGGGGACAGGGGAACACTGAAGCTTTCTTT. Translation gives CSVDQWGQGNTEAFF. The rearrangement uses TRBV29-1 and TRBJ1-1, with 9 positions matching TRBD1. The V gene's germline CDR1 is SQVTM and CDR2 ANQGSEA. The trim removed 6 bases at V and 1 base at J, leaving 9 bases unmatched. This CDR3 is built from 15 residues.

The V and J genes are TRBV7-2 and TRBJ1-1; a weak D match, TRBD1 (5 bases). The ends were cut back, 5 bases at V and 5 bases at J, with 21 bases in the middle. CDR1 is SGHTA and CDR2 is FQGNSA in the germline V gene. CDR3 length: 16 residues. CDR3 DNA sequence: TGTGCCAGCAGCCAAGCGACAGCCCCTGCGGGGACTGAAGCTTTCTTT. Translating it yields CASSQATAPAGTEAFF. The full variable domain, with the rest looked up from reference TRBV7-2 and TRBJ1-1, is GAGVSQSPSNKVTEKGKDVELRCDPISGHTALYWYRQSLGQGLEFLIYFQGNSAPDKSGLPSDRFSAERTGGSVSTLTIQRTQQEDSAVYLCASSQATAPAGTEAFFGQGTRLTVV.

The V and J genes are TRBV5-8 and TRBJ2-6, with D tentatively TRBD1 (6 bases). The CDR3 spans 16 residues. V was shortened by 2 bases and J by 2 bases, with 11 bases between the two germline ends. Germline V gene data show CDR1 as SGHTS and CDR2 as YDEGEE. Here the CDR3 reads CASSFTGITGANVLTF. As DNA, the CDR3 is TGTGCCAGCAGCTTCACAGGGATTACTGGGGCCAACGTCCTGACTTTC.

The CDR3 nucleotides are TGTGCCAGCAGTGCCGCTAGCGGGTACAATGAGCAGTTCTTC. Translation: CASSAASGYNEQFF. The chain uses TRBV2 and TRBJ2-1; 8 bases match TRBD2. V trimming: 4 bases; J trimming: 4 bases; junction bases outside the gene matches: 3. The CDR3 runs 14 residues. From germline, CDR1 is SNHLY and CDR2 FYNNEI.

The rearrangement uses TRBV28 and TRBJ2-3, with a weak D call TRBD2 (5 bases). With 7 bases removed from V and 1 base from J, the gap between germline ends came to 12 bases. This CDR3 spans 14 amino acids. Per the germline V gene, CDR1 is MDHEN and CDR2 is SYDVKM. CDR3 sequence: CASTEGAGTDTQYF. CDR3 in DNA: TGTGCCAGCACTGAGGGAGCAGGCACAGATACGCAGTATTTT.

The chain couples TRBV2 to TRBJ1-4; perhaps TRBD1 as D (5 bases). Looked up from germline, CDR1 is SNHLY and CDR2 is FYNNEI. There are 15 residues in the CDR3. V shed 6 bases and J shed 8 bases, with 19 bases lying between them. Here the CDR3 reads CASSAVGGGSEKLFF. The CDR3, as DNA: TGTGCCAGCAGCGCAGTCGGGGGGGGTAGCGAAAAACTGTTTTTT. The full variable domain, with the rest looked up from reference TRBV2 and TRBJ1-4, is EPEVTQTPSHQVTQMGQEVILRCVPISNHLYFYWYRQILGQKVEFLVSFYNNEISEKSEIFDDQFSVERPDGSNFTLKIRSTKLEDSAMYFCASSAVGGGSEKLFFGSGTQLSVL.

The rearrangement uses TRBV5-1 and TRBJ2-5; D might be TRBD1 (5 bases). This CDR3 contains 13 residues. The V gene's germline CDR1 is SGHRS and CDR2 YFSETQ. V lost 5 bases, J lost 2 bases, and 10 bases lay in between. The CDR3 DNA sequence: TGCGCCAGCAGGTGGTCAGGGCAAGAGACCCAGTACTTC. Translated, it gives CASRWSGQETQYF.